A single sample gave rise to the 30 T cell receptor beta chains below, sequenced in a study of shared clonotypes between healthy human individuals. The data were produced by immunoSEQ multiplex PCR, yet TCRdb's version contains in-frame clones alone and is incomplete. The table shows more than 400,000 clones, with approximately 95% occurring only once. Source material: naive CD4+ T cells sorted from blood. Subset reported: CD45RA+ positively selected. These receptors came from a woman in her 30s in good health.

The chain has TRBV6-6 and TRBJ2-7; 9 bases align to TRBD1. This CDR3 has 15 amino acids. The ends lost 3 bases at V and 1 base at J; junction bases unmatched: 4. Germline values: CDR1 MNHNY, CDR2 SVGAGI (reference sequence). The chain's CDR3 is CASSYGGTGSYEQYF. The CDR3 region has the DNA TGTGCCAGCAGTTATGGCGGGACAGGGTCCTACGAGCAGTACTTC.

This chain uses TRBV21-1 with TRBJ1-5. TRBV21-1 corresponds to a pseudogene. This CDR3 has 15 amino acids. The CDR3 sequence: CASRGDSLKEGPQHF. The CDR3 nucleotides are TGTGCCAGCAGGGGAGACAGCTTGAAAGAGGGGCCCCAGCATTTT.

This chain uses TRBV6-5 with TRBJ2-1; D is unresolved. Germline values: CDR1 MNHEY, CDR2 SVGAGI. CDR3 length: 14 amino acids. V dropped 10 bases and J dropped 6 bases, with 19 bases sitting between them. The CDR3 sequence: CATRPRRITNEQFF. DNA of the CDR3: TGTGCCACTCGCCCCCGGCGTATAACCAATGAGCAGTTCTTC.

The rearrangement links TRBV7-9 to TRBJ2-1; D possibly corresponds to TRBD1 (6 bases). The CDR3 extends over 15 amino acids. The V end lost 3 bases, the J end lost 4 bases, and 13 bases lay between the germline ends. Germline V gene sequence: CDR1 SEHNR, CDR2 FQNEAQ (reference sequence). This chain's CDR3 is CASSFRDKIYNEQFF. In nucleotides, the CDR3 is TGTGCCAGCAGCTTCCGGGACAAGATTTACAATGAGCAGTTCTTC. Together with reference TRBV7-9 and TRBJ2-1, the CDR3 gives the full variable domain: DTGVSQNPRHKITKRGQNVTFRCDPISEHNRLYWYRQTLGQGPEFLTYFQNEAQLEKSRLLSDRFSAERPKGSFSTLEIQRTEQGDSAMYLCASSFRDKIYNEQFFGPGTRLTVL.

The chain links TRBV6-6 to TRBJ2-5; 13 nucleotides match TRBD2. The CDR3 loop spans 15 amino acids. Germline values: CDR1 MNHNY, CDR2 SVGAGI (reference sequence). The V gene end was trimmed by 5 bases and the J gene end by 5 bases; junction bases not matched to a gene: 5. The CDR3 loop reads CASSQWTSGSETQYF. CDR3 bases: TGTGCCAGCAGTCAGTGGACTAGCGGGAGTGAGACCCAGTACTTC.

CDR3 residues: CASSPIWDNTDTQYF. CDR3 nucleotide sequence: TGTGCCAGCTCACCAATCTGGGACAATACAGATACGCAGTATTTT. J is TRBJ2-3 and V is TRBV18, with D maybe TRBD1 (6 bases). The CDR3 is made up of 15 amino acids. V was clipped by 2 bases and J by 3 bases, with 12 bases between them. CDR1 KGHSH and CDR2 LQKENI come from the germline V gene.

CDR3 nucleotides: TGTGCCAGCAGTATTCGCCCTCCGGGACTAGCGGGAGGAGATACGCAGTATTTT. It encodes CASSIRPPGLAGGDTQYF. The chain has TRBV27 and TRBJ2-3; 15 bases are shared with TRBD2. The trim removed 5 bases at V and 5 bases at J, leaving 11 bases unmatched. The CDR3 has 18 amino acids. Germline V gives CDR1 MNHEY, CDR2 SMNVEV (reference sequence).

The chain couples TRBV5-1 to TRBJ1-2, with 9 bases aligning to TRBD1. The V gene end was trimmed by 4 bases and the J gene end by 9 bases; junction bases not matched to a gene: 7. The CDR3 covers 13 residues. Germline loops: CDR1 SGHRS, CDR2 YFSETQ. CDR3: CASSGPGQGRYTF. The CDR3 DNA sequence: TGCGCCAGCAGCGGGCCGGGACAGGGTCGCTACACCTTC. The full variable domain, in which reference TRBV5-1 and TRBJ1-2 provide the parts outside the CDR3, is KAGVTQTPRYLIKTRGQQVTLSCSPISGHRSVSWYQQTPGQGLQFLFEYFSETQRNKGNFPGRFSGRQFSNSRSEMNVSTLELGDSALYLCASSGPGQGRYTFGSGTRLTVV.

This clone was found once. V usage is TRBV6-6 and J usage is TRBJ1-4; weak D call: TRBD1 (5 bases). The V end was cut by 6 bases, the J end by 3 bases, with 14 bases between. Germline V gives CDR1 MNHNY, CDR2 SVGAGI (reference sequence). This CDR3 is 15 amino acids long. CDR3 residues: CASRYTGLSNEKLFF. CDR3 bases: TGTGCCAGCAGATATACAGGTTTATCTAATGAAAAACTGTTTTTT.

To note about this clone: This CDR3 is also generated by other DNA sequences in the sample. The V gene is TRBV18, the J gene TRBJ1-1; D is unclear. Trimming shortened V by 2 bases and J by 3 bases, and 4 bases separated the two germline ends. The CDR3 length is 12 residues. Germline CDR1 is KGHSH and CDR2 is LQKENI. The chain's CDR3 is CASSPWDTEAFF. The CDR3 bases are TGTGCCAGCTCACCATGGGACACTGAAGCTTTCTTT.

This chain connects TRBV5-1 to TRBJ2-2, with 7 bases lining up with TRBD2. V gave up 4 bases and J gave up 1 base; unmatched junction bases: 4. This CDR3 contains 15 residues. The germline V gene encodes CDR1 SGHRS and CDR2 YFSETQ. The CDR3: CASSGIAGNTGELFF. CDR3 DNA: TGCGCCAGCAGCGGAATAGCGGGGAACACCGGGGAGCTGTTTTTT.

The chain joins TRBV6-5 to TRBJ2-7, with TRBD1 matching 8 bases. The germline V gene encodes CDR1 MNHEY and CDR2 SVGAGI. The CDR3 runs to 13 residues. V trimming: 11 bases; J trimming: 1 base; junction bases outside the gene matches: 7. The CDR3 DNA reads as TGTGCCGTCCGGGACAGGTGGTCCTACGAGCAGTACTTC. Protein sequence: CAVRDRWSYEQYF.

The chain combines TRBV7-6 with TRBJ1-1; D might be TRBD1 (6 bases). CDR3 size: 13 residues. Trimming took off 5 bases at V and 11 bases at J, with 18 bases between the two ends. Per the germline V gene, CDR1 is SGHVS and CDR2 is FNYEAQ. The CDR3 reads CASSRTGAGVAFF. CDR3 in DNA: TGTGCCAGCAGCCGTACGGGTGCAGGGGTGGCTTTCTTT.

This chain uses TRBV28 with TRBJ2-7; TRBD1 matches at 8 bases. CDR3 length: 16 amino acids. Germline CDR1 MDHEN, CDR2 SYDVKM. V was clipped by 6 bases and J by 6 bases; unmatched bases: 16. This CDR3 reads CASSPPPGGRSLEQYF. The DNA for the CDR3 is TGTGCCAGCAGCCCCCCCCCAGGGGGCCGCTCTCTCGAGCAGTACTTC.

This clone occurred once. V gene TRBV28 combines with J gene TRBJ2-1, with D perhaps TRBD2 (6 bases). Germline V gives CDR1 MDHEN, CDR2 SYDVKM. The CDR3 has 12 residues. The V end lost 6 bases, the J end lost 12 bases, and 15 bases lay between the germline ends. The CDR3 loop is CASRPPGGGQFF. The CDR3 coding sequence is TGTGCCAGCAGACCGCCCGGGGGAGGGCAGTTCTTC.

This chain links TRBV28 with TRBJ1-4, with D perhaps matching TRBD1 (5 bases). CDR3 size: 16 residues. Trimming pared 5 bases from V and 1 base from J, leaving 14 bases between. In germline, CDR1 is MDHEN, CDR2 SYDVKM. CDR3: CASSPGTLETNEKLFF. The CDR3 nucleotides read TGTGCCAGCAGTCCGGGGACGCTTGAAACTAATGAAAAACTGTTTTTT.

This CDR3 reads CAWVPPSESSHEQFF. The CDR3, as DNA: TGTGCCTGGGTACCCCCTAGCGAGAGTTCTCATGAGCAGTTCTTC. The V gene is TRBV30, the J gene TRBJ2-1; TRBD2 is a possible D gene (6 bases). V shed 5 bases and J shed 8 bases, with 22 bases lying between them. The germline V gene encodes CDR1 GTSNPN and CDR2 SVGIG (reference sequence). The CDR3 sequence is 15 residues long.

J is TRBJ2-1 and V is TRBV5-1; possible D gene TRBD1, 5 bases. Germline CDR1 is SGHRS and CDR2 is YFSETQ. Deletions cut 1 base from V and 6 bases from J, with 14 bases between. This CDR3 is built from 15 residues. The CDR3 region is CASSLIAQGGNEQFF. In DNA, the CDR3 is TGCGCCAGCAGCTTGATTGCCCAGGGTGGCAATGAGCAGTTCTTC.

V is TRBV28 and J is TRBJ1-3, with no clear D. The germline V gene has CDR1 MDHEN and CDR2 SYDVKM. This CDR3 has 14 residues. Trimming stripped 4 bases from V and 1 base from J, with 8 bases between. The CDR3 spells CASSSMGSGNTIYF. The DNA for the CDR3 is TGTGCCAGCAGTTCAATGGGGTCTGGAAACACCATATATTTT.

The CDR3 DNA reads TGTGCCAGCAGCATCCGCAGAGACGAGCAGTACTTC. Translating gives CASSIRRDEQYF. The chain carries TRBV7-9 and TRBJ2-7; D gene uncertain. Looked up from germline, CDR1 is SEHNR and CDR2 is FQNEAQ (reference sequence). The V end was cut by 5 bases, the J end by 5 bases, with 10 bases between. The CDR3 totals 12 residues.

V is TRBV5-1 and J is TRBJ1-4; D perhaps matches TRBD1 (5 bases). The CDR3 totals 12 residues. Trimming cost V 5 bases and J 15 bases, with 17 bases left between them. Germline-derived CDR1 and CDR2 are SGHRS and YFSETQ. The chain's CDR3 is CASRSDSQGVFF. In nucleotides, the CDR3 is TGCGCCAGCAGATCCGACAGCCAAGGCGTGTTTTTT.

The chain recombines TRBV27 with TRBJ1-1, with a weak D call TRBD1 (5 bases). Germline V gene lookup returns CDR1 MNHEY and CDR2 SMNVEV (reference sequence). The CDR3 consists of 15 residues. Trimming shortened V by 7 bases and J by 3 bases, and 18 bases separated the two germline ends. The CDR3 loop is CASTSGTGGDTEAFF. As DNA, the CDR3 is TGTGCCAGCACCTCGGGTACCGGGGGGGACACTGAAGCTTTCTTT.

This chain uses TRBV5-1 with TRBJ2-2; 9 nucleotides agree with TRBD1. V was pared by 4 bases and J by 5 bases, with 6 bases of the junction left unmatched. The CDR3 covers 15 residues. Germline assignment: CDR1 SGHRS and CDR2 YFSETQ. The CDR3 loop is CASSGGQGFTGELFF. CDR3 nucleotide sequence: TGCGCCAGCAGCGGAGGACAGGGGTTTACCGGGGAGCTGTTTTTT. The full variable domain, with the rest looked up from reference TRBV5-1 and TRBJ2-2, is KAGVTQTPRYLIKTRGQQVTLSCSPISGHRSVSWYQQTPGQGLQFLFEYFSETQRNKGNFPGRFSGRQFSNSRSEMNVSTLELGDSALYLCASSGGQGFTGELFFGEGSRLTVL.

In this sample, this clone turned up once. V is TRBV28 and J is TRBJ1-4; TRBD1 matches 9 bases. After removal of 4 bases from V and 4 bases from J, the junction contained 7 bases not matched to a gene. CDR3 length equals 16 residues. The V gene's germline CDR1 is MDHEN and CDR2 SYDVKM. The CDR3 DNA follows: TGTGCCAGCAGTTCCGGGGACAGGGAGCTTAATGAAAAACTGTTTTTT. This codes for CASSSGDRELNEKLFF.

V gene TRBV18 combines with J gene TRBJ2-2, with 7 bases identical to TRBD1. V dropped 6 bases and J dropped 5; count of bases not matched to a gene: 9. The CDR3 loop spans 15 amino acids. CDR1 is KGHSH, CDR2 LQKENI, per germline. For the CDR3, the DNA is TGTGCCAGCTCCCCCGGGACAGACGTGACCGGGGAGCTGTTTTTT. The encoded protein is CASSPGTDVTGELFF.

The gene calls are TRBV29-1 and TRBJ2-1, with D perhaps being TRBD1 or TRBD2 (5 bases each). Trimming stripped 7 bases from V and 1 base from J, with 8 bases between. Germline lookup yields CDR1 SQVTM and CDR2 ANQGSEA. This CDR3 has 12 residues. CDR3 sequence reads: CSAGPSYNEQFF. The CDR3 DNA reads TGCAGCGCGGGACCGTCCTACAATGAGCAGTTCTTC.

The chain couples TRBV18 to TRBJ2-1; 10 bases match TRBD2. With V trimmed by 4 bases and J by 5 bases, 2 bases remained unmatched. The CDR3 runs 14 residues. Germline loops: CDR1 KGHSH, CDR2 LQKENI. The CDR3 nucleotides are TGTGCCAGCTCACAAGCGGGAGGGCACAATGAGCAGTTCTTC. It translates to CASSQAGGHNEQFF.

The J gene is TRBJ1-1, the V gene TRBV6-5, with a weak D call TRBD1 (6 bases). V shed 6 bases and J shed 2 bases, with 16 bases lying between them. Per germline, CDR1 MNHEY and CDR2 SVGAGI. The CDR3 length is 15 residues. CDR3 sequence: CASRPRTEQNTEAFF. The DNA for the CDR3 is TGTGCCAGCAGACCTCGGACAGAGCAAAACACTGAAGCTTTCTTT.

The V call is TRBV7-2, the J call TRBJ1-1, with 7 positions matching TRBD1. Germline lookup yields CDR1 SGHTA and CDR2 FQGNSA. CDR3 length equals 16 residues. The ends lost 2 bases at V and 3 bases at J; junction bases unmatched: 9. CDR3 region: CASSLLWTGGDTEAFF. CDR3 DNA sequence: TGTGCCAGCAGCTTACTATGGACAGGAGGGGACACTGAAGCTTTCTTT. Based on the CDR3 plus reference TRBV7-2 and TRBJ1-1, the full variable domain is GAGVSQSPSNKVTEKGKDVELRCDPISGHTALYWYRQSLGQGLEFLIYFQGNSAPDKSGLPSDRFSAERTGGSVSTLTIQRTQQEDSAVYLCASSLLWTGGDTEAFFGQGTRLTVV.

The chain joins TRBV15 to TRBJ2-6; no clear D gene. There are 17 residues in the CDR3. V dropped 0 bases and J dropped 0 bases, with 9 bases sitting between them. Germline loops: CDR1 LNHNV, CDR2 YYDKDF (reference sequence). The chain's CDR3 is CATSRDYGNSGANVLTF. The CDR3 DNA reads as TGTGCCACCAGCAGAGATTATGGTAACTCTGGGGCCAACGTCCTGACTTTC.